This T cell receptor (beta chain) was found in a study of shared clonotypes between healthy human individuals. The data were produced by immunoSEQ multiplex PCR, yet TCRdb's version contains in-frame clones alone and is incomplete. The sample shows about 1 million clones, about 70% of them seen only once. Study results and limitations: Donors were few, which limited the genetic and exposure-history diversity represented. Among non-shared clonotypes, generation probabilities were lower than among those shared by all four donors. Sorted-subset sequencing was shown by rarefaction to be incomplete despite large depth.

This CDR3 region has 13 residues. J lost 13 bases, V lost 0 bases, and 7 bases had no gene match. The germline CDR1 and CDR2 sequences are SGHNT and YYREEE (reference sequence). With respect to this clone: As yet, its antigen is unknown.

Specimen: memory CD4+ T cells sorted from blood. Noted subset: CD45RA-negative fraction. The chain carries TRBV5-4 and TRBJ2-7; TRBD2 matches 10 bases. The clonotype comes from a man between 18 and 35 years old in good health. The CDR3 DNA reads TGTGCCAGCAGCTTGGACCGGACTAGCGGAGTATACTTC. It yields the protein CASSLDRTSGVYF.